Included here is one TCR beta chain sequence, with context. No antigen is known for it. The data originate from a study of cytomegalovirus exposure and HLA in healthy donors. Study-level results: The listing of roughly 160 TCR beta chains classed them as cytomegalovirus-associated. A later examination showed that TCR association rates differed by HLA locus, with DRB1 most and HLA-C fewest.

Vbeta (60) and Jbeta (13) primers were used in the PCR. Clones were sequenced by immunoSEQ multiplex PCR, and TCRdb holds only the in-frame ones, with some missing. The sample includes more than 85,000 clones, about three fifths of them seen just once. The CDR3 loop spans 14 amino acids. V gave up 4 bases and J gave up 0 bases, with 12 bases separating them. Germline assignment: CDR1 SQVTM and CDR2 ANQGSEA. The source material was PBMCs. This chain joins TRBV29-1 and TRBJ1-1, with unresolved D. This receptor was identified in a human donor in good health. DNA for the CDR3: TGCAGCGTTGTTGAGGAATCCATGAACACTGAAGCTTTCTTT. Translated: CSVVEESMNTEAFF.